This T cell receptor (beta chain) derives from a study of cytomegalovirus exposure and HLA in healthy donors (dated by TCRdb to about 2017). About the study as a whole: An earlier analysis of approximately 600 of the donors reported about 290 Gb of sequence data and roughly 110 million unique TCR beta sequences from about 180 million T cells. An early release covering roughly 600 HLA-typed donors comprised approximately 300 gigabases of sequencing data and approximately 85 million unique TCR sequences. The genetic ancestry cluster associated with self-reported Caucasian donors included 81% of the approximately 430 genotyped donors. The aim of the study was to test whether cataloging public T cell receptors could identify signatures of past pathogen exposure. The T cell repertoires of 666 subjects were profiled by immunosequencing and related to cytomegalovirus serostatus. In addition to the first cohort of 666 subjects, a separate validation cohort of under 150 different subjects was used. To predict cytomegalovirus infection status, the study brought together high-throughput TCR immunosequencing, statistical association of individual TCRs with disease status, and machine learning. In a later analysis, previously published TCR beta repertoires from hundreds of donors were re-analyzed and high-resolution HLA genotyping was added so that TCR occurrence patterns could be studied. Rather than using new phenotypic data, the later analysis identified candidate immune exposures from TCR beta sequences and from how often those sequences occurred across donors. An earlier analysis of fewer than 700 of the donors applied high-throughput TCR beta sequencing to assess whether each TCR beta V gene segment acted as functional or pseudogenic. Donor age, sex, ethnicity and CMV serostatus were collected together with the repertoire data. In a later genetic analysis, genome-wide SNP genotypes for about three fifths of the 666 donors were used, and that subset was treated as a discovery cohort. All discovery cohort repertoires had been generated on a single sequencing platform. Class I and class II HLA loci were covered by the typing at four-digit resolution. The number of donors typed differed by locus, with about 629-630 for A, B, C, DRB1 and DQB1, approximately 500 for DQA1, approximately 580 for DPA1, and around 430 for DPB1. Four or five DR-DQ haplotypes were handled as single units for association and clustering because linkage in the cohort was strong. Among under 450 genotyped donors of the cohort, an average of about 240,000 unique TCR beta nucleotide sequences were sequenced per donor, 15% to 20% of them non-productive. What the work shows at the level of the full study, not this receptor alone: Because the 87-base-pair reads could not distinguish some IMGT-functional V segments, including TRBV6-2 and TRBV6-3, those segments were excluded. Most TCR sequences were observed very rarely across donors, whereas some public TCRs were present in many individuals. A later genetic analysis associated a missense DCLRE1C variant with V-gene and J-gene trimming of TCR beta chains, and an independent cohort replicated the association. The authors suggested that the approach could potentially be extended to other disease states and immunological phenotypes. A later analysis reported that several top co-occurrence clusters appeared linked to parvovirus B19, influenza, CMV and Epstein-Barr virus. In a later analysis, over 15,000 TCR beta sequences were associated with specific HLA alleles at a false discovery rate of 0.05. Most CMV-associated TCR beta chains appeared to be HLA-restricted in a later analysis, and the HLA associations seemed to be driven largely by CMV exposure. The sequencing pipeline was judged likely to have produced a cluster of highly shared sequence variants as a technical artifact. When HLA alleles, especially DR and DQ, strongly co-occurred, attributing TCR associations to individual alleles was difficult. Linkage disequilibrium might explain the correlated functional status among segregating V segments, but an unknown experimental factor could not be ruled out. A total of 164 TCR beta chains were listed by the study as associated with cytomegalovirus. Immune exposure information for the cohort was limited to CMV serostatus. A further reported finding was that TCR beta sequences accurately predicted the HLA-A and HLA-B alleles for most subjects in the first cohort. Because counts were too low, roughly 17 rarely observed V segments, including chromosome 9 orphons, were left out of the earlier analysis of roughly 600 of the donors. In vitro tests confirmed that a few of the cytomegalovirus-associated TCR beta chains recognize cytomegalovirus antigens. In a later analysis, HLA-associated TCR beta chains were found to be more clonally expanded and to have lower generation probabilities than equally common non-associated chains. The presence/absence analyses assumed that sequencing depth was roughly uniform across donors, and that assumption may not be true. In an earlier analysis of 587 of the donors, most TCR beta V segments appeared in productive rearrangements about 87% or about 30% of the time, broadly matching IMGT annotations. The cohort was sequenced for TCR beta chains only, and without alpha or paired-chain data the features that could be detected were limited. A later analysis found that TCR association rates varied across HLA loci, with DRB1 alleles showing the most associated TCRs and HLA-C alleles the fewest. Because HLA typing was missing for some donors at each locus, association tests included only the typed subset. The classifier was reported to diagnose cytomegalovirus status with high specificity and sensitivity in both the original and validation cohorts. A later genetic analysis reported fewer N-insertions in productive TCRs among donors in an Asian-associated ancestry cluster than the roughly 720-donor mean.

Comment on this clone: Its antigen is unknown. There are no base qualities to consult, and no much larger clone falls within one base.

The library was made by the immunoSEQ multiplex PCR assay. For the multiplex PCR, a mixture combining 60 forward primers for TCR Vbeta segments and 13 reverse primers for TCR Jbeta segments was used. The CDR3 region of rearranged TCR beta genes was amplified from genomic DNA by a multiplex PCR assay. On the Illumina HiSeq System, the amplified TCR beta libraries were sequenced as 87-base-pair reads. Regarding the original processing steps: Across the roughly 670 repertoires, a later analysis counted about 81 million unique TCR beta chains, around 11 million of which were shared by at least two donors. Raw reads were error-corrected and collapsed into unique sequences with a nearest-neighbor algorithm that merged closely related sequences to remove PCR and sequencing errors. To assign V, D and J gene segments, CDR3 sequences were aligned to IMGT reference sequences. For a sequence to be retained, at least a six-nucleotide match to both a V gene segment and a J gene segment was required. Rearrangements were called productive when the CDR3 lacked stop codons and stayed in frame with V and J; all others were non-productive. CDR3 was defined according to IMGT convention as the region running from the second conserved V-encoded cysteine to the conserved J-encoded phenylalanine. The earlier analysis of more than 450 of the donors excluded sequences that lacked an unambiguous match to a single V gene segment. In an earlier analysis of a few hundred of the donors, V segments were called functional above 56.7% productive rearrangements and were called segregating when the between-donor standard deviation exceeded 5%. A statistical classification framework was developed to diagnose cytomegalovirus status using the catalog of TCR beta chain sequences. V and J gene assignment, in a later analysis, came from comparing TCR nucleotide sequences with IMGT/GENE-DB human TR gene sequences. The TCRdist pipeline was used in a later analysis to assign CDR3 sequences and most-parsimonious VDJ recombination scenarios. In a later analysis, each TCR beta chain was defined by its CDR3 amino acid sequence together with its V-gene family, and reads lacking a unique V-gene family were excluded. To address suspected cross-contamination and a sequencing artifact, a later analysis removed 450 to 700 highly shared, low-generation-probability nucleotide sequences. In a later analysis, a clonal expansion index was calculated for each public chain from normalized within-repertoire ranks of inferred template counts. In a later analysis, generation probabilities were computed with a VDJ recombination model fitted to out-of-frame rearrangements, and the resulting probabilities were checked against IGoR. In a later analysis, TCR-TCR, TCR-HLA and TCR-CMV co-occurrence was scored with hypergeometric tests, and a repertoire-size bias correction was applied to TCR pairs. To estimate false discovery rates, a later analysis permuted the HLA or CMV assignments 20 times. A later analysis grouped co-occurring TCRs with DBSCAN, adding TCRdist sequence similarity when clustering within HLA-allele-positive subsets. Repertoires with fewer than 30,000 or more than 120,000 public chains were left out of co-occurrence clustering, as were a handful of repertoires with anomalous nucleotide sharing. What TCRdb holds here is the immuneACCESS table cut down to in-frame rearrangements. Part of the clones is not present; checked against another copy, under half of the missing clones reflect an unresolved V gene, and the others are unexplained. V and J calls plus clone size are reproduced from that table; the DNA served to infer D and trimming. The sample records tens of thousands of clones, 82% of which are singletons. The top ten constitute approximately 1.4% of the sample.

The cohort consisted of hundreds of healthy bone marrow donors. At the time of sampling, all cohort members were nominally healthy, though unrecorded immune exposures were likely present. The donor was CMV seronegative and belonged to the group of around 350 seronegative cohort members. Every donor gave a peripheral blood sample, and the peripheral blood mononuclear cells from that sample were used for TCR beta sequencing. The Qiagen DNeasy Blood Extraction Kit was used to extract genomic DNA from the blood cell samples. Trimming takes 4 bases from V and 2 bases from J, and the germline ends sit 6 bases apart. CDR1 and CDR2, looked up from the germline V gene (reference sequence), are SEHNR and FQNEAQ. From the cysteine up to the phenylalanine, the CDR3 has a length of 13 residues. Only the CDR3 DNA stays, 39 bases, in frame from base 1.

Sequenced: PBMCs. This TCR was sampled from a man in his thirties or forties in good health and CMV-seronegative. The chain is assembled from TRBV7-9 and TRBJ1-5; the D gene cannot be resolved reliably. The CDR3 has the sequence CASSYRGNQPQHF. The DNA sequence reads TGTGCCAGCAGCTATCGGGGCAATCAGCCCCAGCATTTT.